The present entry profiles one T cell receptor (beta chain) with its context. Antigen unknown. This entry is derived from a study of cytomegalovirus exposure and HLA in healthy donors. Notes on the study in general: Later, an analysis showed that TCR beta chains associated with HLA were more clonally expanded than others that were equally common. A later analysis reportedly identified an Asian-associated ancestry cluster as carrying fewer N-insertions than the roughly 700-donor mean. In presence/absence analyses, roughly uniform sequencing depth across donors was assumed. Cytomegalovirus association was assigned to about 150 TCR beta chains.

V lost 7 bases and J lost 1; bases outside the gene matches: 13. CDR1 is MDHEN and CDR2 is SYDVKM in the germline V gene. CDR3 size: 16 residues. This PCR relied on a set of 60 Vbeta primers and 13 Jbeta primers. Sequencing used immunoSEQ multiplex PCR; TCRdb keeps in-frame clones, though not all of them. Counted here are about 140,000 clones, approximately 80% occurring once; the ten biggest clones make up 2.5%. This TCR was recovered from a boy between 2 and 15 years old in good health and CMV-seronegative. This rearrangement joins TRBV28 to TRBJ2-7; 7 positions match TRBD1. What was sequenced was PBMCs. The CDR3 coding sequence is TGTGCCAGCATCAAGTCAACAGGGGCGTCTTCCTACGAGCAGTACTTC. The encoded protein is CASIKSTGASSYEQYF.